These 19 T cell receptor beta chains share one sample of origin, sequenced in a study of CD8 T cells in ankylosing spondylitis. The study's findings and limits: Apparently characteristic of ankylosing spondylitis blood was a TCR beta motif (about 8 highly homologous variants).

TCRdb redid the calling of the 5' RACE reads with MiXCR, one entry per CDR3 protein. The data contain hundreds of thousands of distinct CDR3 sequences, about 11% of them singletons. These TCRs are of unknown antigen specificity. The source material was blood, either unsorted or a sorted T cell fraction (not recorded which). All receptors derive from a male donor with ankylosing spondylitis.

V is TRBV7-2 and J is TRBJ1-2; TRBD1 matches at 8 bases. The CDR3 has 15 amino acids. CDR1 and CDR2 (germline): SGHTA, FQGNSA. V shed 3 bases and J 1 base; nucleotides not matched to a gene: 4. The CDR3 reads CASSFDRGLNYGYTF. The CDR3 region has the DNA TGTGCCAGCAGCTTTGACAGGGGCCTTAACTATGGCTACACCTTC.

This clonotype was seen many times. The chain is built from TRBV20-1 and TRBJ2-5; 9 nucleotides agree with TRBD2. The CDR3 is 13 residues long. The junction had 4 bases not matched to a gene; V was cut back by 1 base and J by 7 bases. Germline V CDR1 and CDR2: DFQATT, SNEGSKA (reference sequence). CDR3 protein: CSARVAGGPTQYF. DNA of the CDR3: TGCAGTGCTAGAGTCGCGGGAGGGCCGACCCAGTACTTC.

This chain joins TRBV7-2 and TRBJ1-3; D remains ambiguous. V was pared by 1 base and J by 0 bases, with 7 bases between. This CDR3 comprises 15 residues. Per germline, CDR1 SGHTA and CDR2 FQGNSA. This CDR3 reads CASSLGGSSGNTIYF. Here the CDR3 DNA reads TGTGCCAGCAGCTTAGGTGGCAGCTCTGGAAACACCATATATTTT. The variable domain in full, with the rest retrieved from reference TRBV7-2 and TRBJ1-3, is GAGVSQSPSNKVTEKGKDVELRCDPISGHTALYWYRQSLGQGLEFLIYFQGNSAPDKSGLPSDRFSAERTGGSVSTLTIQRTQQEDSAVYLCASSLGGSSGNTIYFGEGSWLTVV.

This clonotype was picked up a small number of times. This sequence joins TRBV12-3 or TRBV12-4 and TRBJ1-1; D possibly corresponds to TRBD1 (5 bases). This CDR3 region has 14 residues. The V end was cut by 3 bases, the J end by 0 bases, with 8 bases between. For the CDR3, the DNA is TGTGCCAGCAGTTTGACAGTTATGAACACTGAAGCTTTCTTT. Translation gives CASSLTVMNTEAFF.

This clonotype was counted only a few times. The gene calls are TRBV20-1 and TRBJ1-2; possible D gene TRBD1, 6 bases. CDR1 and CDR2 (germline): DFQATT, SNEGSKA (reference sequence). The CDR3 sequence is 13 residues long. Trimming cost V 3 bases and J 4 bases, with 12 bases left between them. Here the CDR3 reads CSARSGGSYGYTF. CDR3 DNA sequence: TGCAGTGCTAGGTCCGGGGGCAGCTATGGCTACACCTTC.

This clonotype came up a few times. The J gene is TRBJ2-7, the V gene TRBV5-1; TRBD2 is a possible D gene (6 bases). The CDR3 consists of 15 residues. In germline, CDR1 is SGHRS, CDR2 YFSETQ. V lost 0 bases and J lost 2, with 12 bases in between. Here the CDR3 DNA reads TGCGCCAGCAGCTTGGCGGGGGTTGCAGCCTACGAGCAGTACTTC. Amino acids: CASSLAGVAAYEQYF.

This clonotype appeared many times. The chain carries TRBV29-1 and TRBJ2-1; D might be TRBD2 (6 bases). Trimming took 0 bases from V and 9 from J, leaving 12 bases between them. This CDR3 contains 13 residues. The V gene's germline CDR1 is SQVTM and CDR2 ANQGSEA. Here the CDR3 reads CSVEEAGSREQFF. The CDR3 region has the DNA TGCAGCGTTGAAGAGGCGGGATCCCGTGAGCAGTTCTTC.

J is TRBJ1-2 and V is TRBV29-1; D is unclear. The CDR3 consists of 14 residues. Trimming left V 4 bases short and J 8 bases short, with 20 bases between. The germline CDR1 and CDR2 sequences are SQVTM and ANQGSEA. As DNA, the CDR3 is TGCAGCGTTGGTGATCTTAGCCAGCTAGGGGGCTACACCTTC. Protein: CSVGDLSQLGGYTF.

This clonotype was seen a few times. The chain couples TRBV6-1 to TRBJ1-1; D is perhaps TRBD1 (5 bases). CDR3 length: 14 residues. V dropped 7 bases and J dropped 1 base, with 13 bases sitting between them. Germline CDR1 reads MNHNS; CDR2 reads SASEGT. DNA of the CDR3: TGTGCCAGCACGTACGGGGGGGGGAACACTGAAGCTTTCTTT. Translation: CASTYGGGNTEAFF.

As DNA, the CDR3 is TGTGCCAGCAGTACAGGGGGCAGAGAGAGCACTGAAGCTTTCTTT. Translating gives CASSTGGRESTEAFF. The chain joins TRBV27 to TRBJ1-1, with 9 bases fitting TRBD1. V dropped 5 bases and J dropped 4; count of bases not matched to a gene: 8. The germline CDR1 and CDR2 sequences are MNHEY and SMNVEV (reference sequence). The CDR3 contains 15 residues.

This clonotype came up many times. The chain joins TRBV29-1 to TRBJ2-5, with D perhaps assigned TRBD1 or TRBD2 (5 bases each). Per germline, CDR1 SQVTM and CDR2 ANQGSEA. The CDR3 is 12 amino acids. Trimming left V 8 bases short and J 1 base short, with 11 bases between. CDR3 in DNA: TGCAGCTCCGGGACGGGCCAAGAGACCCAGTACTTC. It yields the protein CSSGTGQETQYF.

The chain is built from TRBV29-1 and TRBJ1-1; the match to TRBD1 covers 8 bases. J gave up 4 bases and V 4 bases, and 5 bases lay outside the gene matches. The germline V gene encodes CDR1 SQVTM and CDR2 ANQGSEA. The CDR3 covers 13 residues. The CDR3 is CSVAPDRGTEAFF. CDR3 DNA sequence: TGCAGCGTTGCTCCCGACAGGGGCACTGAAGCTTTCTTT. Based on the CDR3 plus reference TRBV29-1 and TRBJ1-1, the full variable domain is SAVISQKPSRDICQRGTSLTIQCQVDSQVTMMFWYRQQPGQSLTLIATANQGSEATYESGFVIDKFPISRPNLTFSTLTVSNMSPEDSSIYLCSVAPDRGTEAFFGQGTRLTVV.

This clonotype was detected many times. The rearrangement uses TRBV20-1 and TRBJ2-1; D is uncertain. This CDR3 spans 13 amino acids. V gave up 3 bases and J gave up 6 bases, with 12 bases separating them. Germline V gene lookup returns CDR1 DFQATT and CDR2 SNEGSKA (reference sequence). The CDR3 DNA follows: TGCAGTGCTAGTGGGCTACTCATCAATGAGCAGTTCTTC. It translates to CSASGLLINEQFF.

This clonotype showed up just a few times. The J gene is TRBJ1-6, the V gene TRBV7-2, with 7 positions matching TRBD1. Germline V CDR1 and CDR2: SGHTA, FQGNSA. With V trimmed by 4 bases and J by 11 bases, 8 bases remained unmatched. CDR3 length equals 14 residues. The CDR3 region is CASSSGDRVAPLHF. CDR3 DNA: TGTGCCAGCAGCTCAGGGGACAGAGTGGCACCCCTCCACTTT.

This clonotype was found a few times. This sequence joins TRBV20-1 and TRBJ2-5; D unresolved. This CDR3 is built from 12 residues. Per the germline V gene, CDR1 is DFQATT and CDR2 is SNEGSKA (reference sequence). Trimming cost V 6 bases and J 5 bases, with 13 bases left between them. CDR3 loop: CSALDQLETQYF. The CDR3 nucleotides read TGCAGTGCACTGGACCAACTGGAGACCCAGTACTTC.

This clonotype was seen repeatedly, ten times or more. The chain recombines TRBV20-1 with TRBJ1-5; D remains ambiguous. Germline CDR1 DFQATT, CDR2 SNEGSKA (reference sequence). Trimming cost V 3 bases and J 4 bases, with 16 bases left between them. The CDR3 consists of 15 residues. The CDR3 sequence is CSARLPSGLNQPQHF. For the CDR3, the DNA is TGCAGTGCTAGGTTGCCATCTGGGTTGAATCAGCCCCAGCATTTT.

This chain links TRBV20-1 with TRBJ2-3; tentatively, D is TRBD1 (6 bases). Trimming took off 1 base at V and 0 bases at J, with 8 bases between the two ends. CDR3 size: 14 residues. Germline V lookup: CDR1 DFQATT, CDR2 SNEGSKA (reference sequence). CDR3 residues: CSARVGHSTDTQYF. CDR3 in DNA: TGCAGTGCTAGAGTGGGACATAGCACAGATACGCAGTATTTT.

V and J are TRBV18 and TRBJ2-3, with TRBD2 matching over 8 bases. This CDR3 contains 14 residues. Trimming removed 6 bases from V and 5 bases from J; junction bases left unmatched: 7. In germline, CDR1 is KGHSH, CDR2 LQKENI. The CDR3 coding sequence is TGTGCCAGCTCCGCCGCGGGGGGCAAAGATACGCAGTATTTT. Protein: CASSAAGGKDTQYF.

At least ten counts were recorded for this clonotype. The chain joins TRBV29-1 to TRBJ2-5; no clear D gene. The CDR3 length is 12 residues. V lost 2 bases to trimming and J lost 0 bases, with 4 bases between them. CDR1 is SQVTM and CDR2 is ANQGSEA in the germline V gene. CDR3 in amino acids: CSVEQHQETQYF. The CDR3 nucleotides read TGCAGCGTTGAACAGCACCAAGAGACCCAGTACTTC. Variable domain in full (rest from reference TRBV29-1 and TRBJ2-5): SAVISQKPSRDICQRGTSLTIQCQVDSQVTMMFWYRQQPGQSLTLIATANQGSEATYESGFVIDKFPISRPNLTFSTLTVSNMSPEDSSIYLCSVEQHQETQYFGPGTRLLVL.